The 5 T cell receptor beta chains presented below share a single source sample, sequenced in a study of blood T cell repertoires in COVID-19. Measured with immunoSEQ multiplex PCR; TCRdb has only the in-frame clones, and not every one. This table holds 70,000 to 95,000 clones, 70% to 90% found once. Sequences were obtained from peripheral blood. These TCRs come from an older woman with acute or convalescent COVID-19.

The chain's CDR3 is CASSLLGSSAYEQYF. CDR3 nucleotides: TGTGCCAGCAGCTTATTAGGGAGTTCGGCCTACGAGCAGTACTTC. The chain joins TRBV7-3 to TRBJ2-7; D is perhaps TRBD2 (5 bases). V lost 2 bases and J 2 bases, leaving 13 bases between the germline ends. This CDR3 is built from 15 residues. Germline V lookup: CDR1 SGHTA, CDR2 FQGTGA.

V usage is TRBV10-3 and J usage is TRBJ2-7, with D uncertain. Germline assignment: CDR1 ENHRY and CDR2 SYGVKD. The V end lost 3 bases, the J end lost 7 bases, and 10 bases lay between the germline ends. The CDR3 is 12 amino acids. The CDR3 bases are TGTGCCATCAGTGAAGCGTACGAGGAGCAGTACTTC. Its translation is CAISEAYEEQYF.

The chain carries TRBV2 and TRBJ2-7; D unresolved. V lost 5 bases to trimming and J lost 3 bases, with 8 bases between them. The CDR3 loop spans 12 amino acids. In germline, CDR1 is SNHLY, CDR2 FYNNEI. The CDR3 spells CASSTLGYEQYF. Here the CDR3 DNA reads TGTGCCAGCAGTACCCTCGGCTACGAGCAGTACTTC.

The chain uses TRBV6-5 and TRBJ2-7, with TRBD2 matching over 14 bases. The CDR3 totals 15 residues. Trimming removed 6 bases from V and 7 bases from J; junction bases left unmatched: 8. Germline CDR1 is MNHEY and CDR2 is SVGAGI. CDR3 sequence: CASRGTSGSSGEQYF. The CDR3 coding sequence is TGTGCCAGCAGAGGGACTAGCGGGAGCTCGGGAGAGCAGTACTTC.

This clone has more than one count but fewer than ten. The chain carries TRBV15 and TRBJ1-2, with TRBD1 matching 7 bases. With 1 base clipped from V and 8 bases from J, the junction kept 4 bases outside the gene matches. CDR1 is LNHNV, CDR2 YYDKDF, per germline (reference sequence). The CDR3 spans 13 residues. DNA of the CDR3: TGTGCCACCAGCAGAGGACAGGGCCTCGGCTACACCTTC. Translated: CATSRGQGLGYTF.